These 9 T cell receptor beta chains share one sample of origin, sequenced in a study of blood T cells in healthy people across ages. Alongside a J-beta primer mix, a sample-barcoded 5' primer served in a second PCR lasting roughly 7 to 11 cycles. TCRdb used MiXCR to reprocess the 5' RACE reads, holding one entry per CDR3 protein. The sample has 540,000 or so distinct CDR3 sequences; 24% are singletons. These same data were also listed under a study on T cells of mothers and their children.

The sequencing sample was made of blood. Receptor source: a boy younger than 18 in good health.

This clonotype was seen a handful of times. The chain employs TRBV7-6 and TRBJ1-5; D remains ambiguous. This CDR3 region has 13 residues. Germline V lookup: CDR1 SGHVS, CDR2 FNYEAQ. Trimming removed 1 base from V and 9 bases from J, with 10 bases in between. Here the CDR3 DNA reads TGTGCCAGCAGCTTAGTGCGGGATCGGCCCCAGCATTTT. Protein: CASSLVRDRPQHF.

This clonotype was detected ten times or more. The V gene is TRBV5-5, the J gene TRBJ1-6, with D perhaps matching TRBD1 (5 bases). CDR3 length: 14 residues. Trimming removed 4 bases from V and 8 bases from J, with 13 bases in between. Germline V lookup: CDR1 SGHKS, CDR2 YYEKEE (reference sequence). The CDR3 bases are TGTGCCAGCAGCCCCGGGGCGATCGATTCACCCCTCCACTTT. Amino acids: CASSPGAIDSPLHF. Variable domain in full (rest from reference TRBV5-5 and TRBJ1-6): DAGVTQSPTHLIKTRGQQVTLRCSPISGHKSVSWYQQVLGQGPQFIFQYYEKEERGRGNFPDRFSARQFPNYSSELNVNALLLGDSALYLCASSPGAIDSPLHFGNGTRLTVT.

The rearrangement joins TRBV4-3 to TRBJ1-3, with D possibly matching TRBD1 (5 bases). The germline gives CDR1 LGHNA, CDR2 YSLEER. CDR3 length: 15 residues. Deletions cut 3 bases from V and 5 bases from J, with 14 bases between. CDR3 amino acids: CASSQSKTARNTIYF. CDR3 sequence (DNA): TGCGCCAGCAGCCAGTCGAAGACAGCTAGAAACACCATATATTTT.

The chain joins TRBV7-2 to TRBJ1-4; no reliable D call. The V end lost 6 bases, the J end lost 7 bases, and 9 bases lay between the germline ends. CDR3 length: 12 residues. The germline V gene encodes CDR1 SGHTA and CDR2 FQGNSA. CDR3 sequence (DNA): TGTGCCAGCAGGTCAGGAATTGAAAAACTGTTTTTT. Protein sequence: CASRSGIEKLFF.

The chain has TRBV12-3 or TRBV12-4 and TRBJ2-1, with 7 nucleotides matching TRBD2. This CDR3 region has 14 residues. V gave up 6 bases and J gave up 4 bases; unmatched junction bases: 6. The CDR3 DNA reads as TGTGCCAGCAGCGCCGGAGCGGGGTACAATGAGCAGTTCTTC. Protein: CASSAGAGYNEQFF.

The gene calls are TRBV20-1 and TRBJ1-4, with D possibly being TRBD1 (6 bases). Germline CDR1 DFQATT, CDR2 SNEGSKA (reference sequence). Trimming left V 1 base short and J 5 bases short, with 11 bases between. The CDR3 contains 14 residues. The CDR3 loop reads CSARGAGENEKLFF. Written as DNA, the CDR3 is TGCAGTGCTAGAGGGGCAGGGGAGAATGAAAAACTGTTTTTT.

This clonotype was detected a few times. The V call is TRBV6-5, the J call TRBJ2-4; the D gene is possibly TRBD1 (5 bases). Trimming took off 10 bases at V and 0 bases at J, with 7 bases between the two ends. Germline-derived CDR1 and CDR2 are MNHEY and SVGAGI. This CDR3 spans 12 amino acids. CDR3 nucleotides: TGTGCCACCAGGGAAGCCAAAAACATTCAGTACTTC. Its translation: CATREAKNIQYF.

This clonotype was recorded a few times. In DNA, the CDR3 is TGTGCCACCGGTCAAGGGTTAAGCTCCTACGAGCAGTACTTC. Translating it yields CATGQGLSSYEQYF. V is TRBV7-2 and J is TRBJ2-7, with D unresolved. V shed 10 bases and J shed 0 bases, with 16 bases lying between them. The CDR3 is made up of 14 amino acids. CDR1 is SGHTA and CDR2 is FQGNSA in the germline V gene.

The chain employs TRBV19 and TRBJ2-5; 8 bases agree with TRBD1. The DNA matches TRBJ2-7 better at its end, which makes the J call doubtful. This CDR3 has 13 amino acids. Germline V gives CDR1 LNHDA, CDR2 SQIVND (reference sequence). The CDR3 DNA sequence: TGTGCCAGTAAGCGGACAGGGACCTACGAGCAGTACTTC. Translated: CASKRTGTYEQYF.